Below are 12 T cell receptor beta chains sequenced from a single sample in a study of control samples from healthy donors and cancer patients. Method: immunoSEQ multiplex PCR; TCRdb's copy keeps in-frame clones and lacks some. The data hold 20,000 to 25,000 clones, with approximately 85% observed a single time. Specimen: PBMCs. These receptors all stem from a man aged 55 to 69 with head and neck cancer.

The genes are TRBV9 and TRBJ2-1; D might be TRBD2 (5 bases). The V end was cut by 2 bases, the J end by 2 bases, with 8 bases between. CDR1 SGDLS and CDR2 YYNGEE come from the germline V gene. CDR3 length: 14 residues. CDR3 nucleotide sequence: TGTGCCAGCAGCGTTTACGGGGCCTACAATGAGCAGTTCTTC. Translation gives CASSVYGAYNEQFF.

V usage is TRBV5-6 and J usage is TRBJ2-7; D unresolved. From germline, CDR1 is SGHDT and CDR2 YYEEEE. The CDR3 runs 15 residues. With 3 bases removed from V and 3 bases from J, the gap between germline ends came to 16 bases. CDR3 DNA sequence: TGTGCCAGCAGCTGGTCGGGTGGATCTAACTACGAGCAGTACGTC. This gives the protein CASSWSGGSNYEQYV.

The chain has TRBV7-2 and TRBJ2-7; D is perhaps TRBD1 (6 bases). Germline assignment: CDR1 SGHTA and CDR2 FQGNSA. CDR3 size: 14 residues. V was pared by 5 bases and J by 4 bases, with 15 bases between. The CDR3 DNA sequence: TGTGCCAGCAGCCTAGAGACAGGCGTTTACGAGCAGTACGTC. It codes for CASSLETGVYEQYV.

This clone was detected a few times. The chain recombines TRBV7-9 with TRBJ2-7; no reliable D call. CDR1 and CDR2 from the germline V gene are SEHNR and FQNEAQ (reference sequence). CDR3 length: 12 amino acids. Between the trimmed V and J ends, which lost 4 bases and 7 bases, there was a span of 11 bases. The CDR3 protein is CASSSLFWEQYF. The CDR3 region has the DNA TGTGCCAGCAGCTCCCTTTTTTGGGAGCAGTACTTC.

This clone was seen more than once but under ten times. Distinct nucleotide sequences in the sample also encode this CDR3. The chain has TRBV24-1 and TRBJ2-1; D is unresolved. CDR3 length equals 11 residues. Germline-derived CDR1 and CDR2 are KGHDR and SFDVKD. V was pared by 3 bases and J by 8 bases, with 4 bases between. CDR3 residues: CATSDGDEQFF. The CDR3 nucleotides read TGTGCCACCAGTGATGGGGATGAGCAGTTCTTC.

The chain couples TRBV6-5 to TRBJ2-7; D gene unclear. Germline V CDR1 and CDR2: MNHEY, SVGAGI. With 6 bases removed from V and 4 bases from J, the gap between germline ends came to 16 bases. This CDR3 spans 14 amino acids. The CDR3: CASSYLNHPYEQYV. In DNA, the CDR3 is TGTGCCAGCAGCTATCTTAATCATCCTTACGAGCAGTACGTC.

The chain links TRBV6-6 to TRBJ2-2, with 8 bases matching TRBD2. Germline CDR1 and CDR2: MNHNY and SVGAGI (reference sequence). CDR3 length: 20 amino acids. Trimming cost V 6 bases and J 1 base; bases outside gene matches: 19. Written as DNA, the CDR3 is TGTGCCAGCAGCCATACGTGGGGGGGTAGCGGGGTCTTGAACACCGGGGAGCTGTTTTTT. Translated: CASSHTWGGSGVLNTGELFF.

This sequence joins TRBV9 and TRBJ1-2; 7 bases fit TRBD1. J was trimmed by 7 bases and V by 1 base; bases with no gene match: 4. The CDR3 is made up of 13 amino acids. CDR1 is SGDLS, CDR2 YYNGEE, per germline. The CDR3 here is CASSVLTGAGYTF. For the CDR3, the DNA is TGTGCCAGCAGCGTATTAACAGGGGCTGGCTACACCTTC.

This chain connects TRBV24-1 to TRBJ2-5; 8 positions agree with TRBD2. The trim removed 5 bases at V and 5 bases at J, leaving 9 bases unmatched. The CDR3 has 15 amino acids. Germline CDR1 is KGHDR and CDR2 is SFDVKD. CDR3 nucleotide sequence: TGTGCCACCAGTGTTGGCGGGGGGCAGGGGGAGACCCAGTACTTC. It codes for CATSVGGGQGETQYF.

The rearrangement uses TRBV7-9 and TRBJ2-3; 15 bases line up with TRBD2. Germline CDR1 SEHNR, CDR2 FQNEAQ (reference sequence). CDR3 length equals 18 residues. V shed 0 bases, J shed 3 bases, and the junction held 4 bases outside the gene matches. CDR3 region: CASSLAGTSGRSTDTQYF. Here the CDR3 DNA reads TGTGCCAGCAGCTTAGCTGGGACTAGCGGGAGGAGTACAGATACGCAGTATTTT.

The genes are TRBV10-3 and TRBJ1-3, with 10 bases lining up with TRBD1. CDR1 and CDR2 from the germline V gene are ENHRY and SYGVKD. The CDR3 is 16 residues long. With 6 bases clipped from V and 0 bases from J, the junction kept 5 bases outside the gene matches. CDR3 sequence reads: CAIRGQGDYSGNTIYF. The DNA for the CDR3 is TGTGCCATCAGAGGACAGGGGGATTACTCTGGAAACACCATATATTTT.

J is TRBJ1-2 and V is TRBV2, with 7 positions matching TRBD1. The germline V gene encodes CDR1 SNHLY and CDR2 FYNNEI. With 5 bases clipped from V and 0 bases from J, the junction kept 6 bases outside the gene matches. This CDR3 has 15 amino acids. CDR3 DNA sequence: TGTGCCAGCAGTACAACAGGGGCCTCTAACTATGGCTACACCTTC. Translated, it gives CASSTTGASNYGYTF. Together with reference TRBV2 and TRBJ1-2, the CDR3 gives the full variable domain: EPEVTQTPSHQVTQMGQEVILRCVPISNHLYFYWYRQILGQKVEFLVSFYNNEISEKSEIFDDQFSVERPDGSNFTLKIRSTKLEDSAMYFCASSTTGASNYGYTFGSGTRLTVV.